This T cell receptor beta chain was observed in a study of blood T cell repertoires in COVID-19. For the study at large: PBMCs, B-cell-depleted T cells, or T cells were the source of the cDNA or gDNA that made up the material.

In the original processing: Researchers report that nucleated cell counts were estimated from reference gene primer amplification. The data were produced by immunoSEQ multiplex PCR, yet TCRdb's version contains in-frame clones alone and is incomplete. V and J calls plus clone size are reproduced from that table; the DNA served to infer D and trimming. The table lists about 76,000 clones, approximately 85% of them singletons, with 10% to 11% in the top ten. The germline V gene has CDR1 SGHRS and CDR2 YFSETQ. CDR3 length: 16 amino acids. Trimming removed 4 bases at V and 7 bases at J, with 21 bases between. Seattle enrolled patients during active infection and tracked them longitudinally. This clone came up a few times.

The sample taken for sequencing was peripheral blood. This receptor was obtained from a man aged 55 to 70 with COVID-19, enrolled during active disease. The J gene is TRBJ2-1, the V gene TRBV5-1; possibly TRBD1 for D (6 bases). CDR3 nucleotide sequence: TGCGCCAGCAGCGACGGACAGCTAGTCCAGGGTAATGAGCAGTTCTTC. This codes for CASSDGQLVQGNEQFF. Full variable domain (remainder filled in from reference TRBV5-1 and TRBJ2-1): KAGVTQTPRYLIKTRGQQVTLSCSPISGHRSVSWYQQTPGQGLQFLFEYFSETQRNKGNFPGRFSGRQFSNSRSEMNVSTLELGDSALYLCASSDGQLVQGNEQFFGPGTRLTVL.